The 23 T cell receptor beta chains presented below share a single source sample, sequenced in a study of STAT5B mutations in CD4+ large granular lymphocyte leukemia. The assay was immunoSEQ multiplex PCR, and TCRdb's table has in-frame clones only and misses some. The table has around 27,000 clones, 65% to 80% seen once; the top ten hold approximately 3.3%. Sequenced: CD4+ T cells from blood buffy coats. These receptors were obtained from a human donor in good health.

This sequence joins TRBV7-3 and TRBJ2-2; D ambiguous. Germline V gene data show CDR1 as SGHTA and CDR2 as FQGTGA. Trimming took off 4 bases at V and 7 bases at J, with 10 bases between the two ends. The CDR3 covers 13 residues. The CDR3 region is CASSSQPDGELFF. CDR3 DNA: TGTGCCAGCAGCTCCCAACCCGACGGGGAGCTGTTTTTT.

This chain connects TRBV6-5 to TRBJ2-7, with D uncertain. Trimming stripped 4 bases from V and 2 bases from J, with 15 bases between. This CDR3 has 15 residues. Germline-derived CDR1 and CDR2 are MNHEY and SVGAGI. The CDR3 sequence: CASSSSTYQAYEQYF. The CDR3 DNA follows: TGTGCCAGCAGTTCCTCAACATATCAGGCCTACGAGCAGTACTTC.

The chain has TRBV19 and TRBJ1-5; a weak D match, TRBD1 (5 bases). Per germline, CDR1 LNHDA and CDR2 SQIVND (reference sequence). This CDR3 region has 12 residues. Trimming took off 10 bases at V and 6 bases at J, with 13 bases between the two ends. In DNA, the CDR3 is TGTGCCACGAGGGGAGGGGCTCAGCCCCAGCATTTT. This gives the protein CATRGGAQPQHF.

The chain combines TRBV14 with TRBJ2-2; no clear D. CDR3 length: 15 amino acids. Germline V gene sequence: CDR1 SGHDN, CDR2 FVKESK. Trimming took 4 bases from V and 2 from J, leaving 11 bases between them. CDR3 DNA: TGTGCCAGCAGCCGAGGCAGGAGTAACACCGGGGAGCTGTTTTTT. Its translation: CASSRGRSNTGELFF.

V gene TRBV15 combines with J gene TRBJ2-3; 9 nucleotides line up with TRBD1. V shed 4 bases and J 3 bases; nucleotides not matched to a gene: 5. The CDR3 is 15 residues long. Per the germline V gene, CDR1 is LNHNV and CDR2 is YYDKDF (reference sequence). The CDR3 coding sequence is TGTGCCACCAGCAAAGACAGGGGGAAGACAGATACGCAGTATTTT. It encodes CATSKDRGKTDTQYF.

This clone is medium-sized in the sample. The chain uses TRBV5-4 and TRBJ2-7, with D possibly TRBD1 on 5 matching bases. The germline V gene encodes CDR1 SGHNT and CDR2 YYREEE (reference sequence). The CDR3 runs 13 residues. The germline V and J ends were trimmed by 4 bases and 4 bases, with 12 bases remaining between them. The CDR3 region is CASSAAQGYEQYF. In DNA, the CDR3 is TGTGCCAGCAGCGCGGCGCAGGGATACGAGCAGTACTTC.

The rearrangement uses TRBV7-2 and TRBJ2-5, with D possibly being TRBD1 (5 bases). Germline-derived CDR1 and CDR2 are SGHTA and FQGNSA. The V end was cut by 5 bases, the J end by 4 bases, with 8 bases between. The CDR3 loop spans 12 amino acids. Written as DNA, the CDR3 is TGTGCCAGCAGCACAGGTTCAGAGACCCAGTACTTC. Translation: CASSTGSETQYF.

Here the CDR3 reads CASVSPTSGGSYEQYF. The CDR3, as DNA: TGTGCTAGTGTGTCCCCAACTAGCGGGGGCTCCTACGAGCAGTACTTC. This chain links TRBV12-5 with TRBJ2-7; 11 bases map to TRBD2. The V gene end was trimmed by 7 bases and the J gene end by 0 bases; junction bases not matched to a gene: 8. Germline V lookup: CDR1 LGHNT, CDR2 FRNRAP. The CDR3 length is 16 residues.

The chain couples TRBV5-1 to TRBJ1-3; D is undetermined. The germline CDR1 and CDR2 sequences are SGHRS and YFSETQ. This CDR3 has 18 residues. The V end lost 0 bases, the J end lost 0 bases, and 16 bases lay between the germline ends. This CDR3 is CASSLGSPSQISGNTIYF. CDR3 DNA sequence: TGCGCCAGCAGCTTGGGATCCCCCAGCCAAATCTCTGGAAACACCATATATTTT. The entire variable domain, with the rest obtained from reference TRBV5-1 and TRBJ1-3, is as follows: KAGVTQTPRYLIKTRGQQVTLSCSPISGHRSVSWYQQTPGQGLQFLFEYFSETQRNKGNFPGRFSGRQFSNSRSEMNVSTLELGDSALYLCASSLGSPSQISGNTIYFGEGSWLTVV.

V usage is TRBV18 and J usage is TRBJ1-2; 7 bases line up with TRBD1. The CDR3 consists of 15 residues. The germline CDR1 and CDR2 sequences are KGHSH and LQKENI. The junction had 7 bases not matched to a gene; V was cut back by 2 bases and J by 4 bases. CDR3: CASSPSRQGPYGYTF. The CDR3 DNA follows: TGTGCCAGCTCACCATCCCGACAGGGACCCTATGGCTACACCTTC.

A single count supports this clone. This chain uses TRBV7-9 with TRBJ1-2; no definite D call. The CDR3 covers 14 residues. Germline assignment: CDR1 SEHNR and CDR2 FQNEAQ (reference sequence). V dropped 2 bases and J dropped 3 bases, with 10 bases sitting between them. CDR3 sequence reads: CASSLLGGDYGYTF. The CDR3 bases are TGTGCCAGCAGCTTACTGGGAGGCGACTATGGCTACACCTTC.

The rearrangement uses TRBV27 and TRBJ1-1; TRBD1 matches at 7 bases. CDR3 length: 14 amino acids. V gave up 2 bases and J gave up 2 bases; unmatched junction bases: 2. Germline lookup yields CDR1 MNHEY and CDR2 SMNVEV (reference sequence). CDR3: CASSLGTANTEAFF. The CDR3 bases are TGTGCCAGCAGTTTAGGGACAGCAAACACTGAAGCTTTCTTT.

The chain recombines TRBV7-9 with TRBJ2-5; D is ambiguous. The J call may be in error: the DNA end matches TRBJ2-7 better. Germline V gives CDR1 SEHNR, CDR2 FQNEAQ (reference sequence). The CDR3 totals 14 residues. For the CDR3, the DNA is TGTGCCAGCAGCTTACATGATGGCGGCTACGAGCAGTACTTC. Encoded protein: CASSLHDGGYEQYF.

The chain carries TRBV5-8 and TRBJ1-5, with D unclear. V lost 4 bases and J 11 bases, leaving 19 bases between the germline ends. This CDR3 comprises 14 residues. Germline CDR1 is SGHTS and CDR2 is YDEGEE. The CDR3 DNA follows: TGTGCCAGCAGCCGACCCGGACGGTTCGTGGCCCAGCATTTT. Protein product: CASSRPGRFVAQHF.

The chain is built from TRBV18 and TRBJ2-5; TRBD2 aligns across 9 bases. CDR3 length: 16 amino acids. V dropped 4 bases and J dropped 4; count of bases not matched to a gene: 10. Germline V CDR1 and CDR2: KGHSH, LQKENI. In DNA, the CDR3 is TGTGCCAGCTCACTGGTCGGAGCGGGAGGTGGAGAGACCCAGTACTTC. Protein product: CASSLVGAGGGETQYF. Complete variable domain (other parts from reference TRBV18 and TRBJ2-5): NAGVMQNPRHLVRRRGQEARLRCSPMKGHSHVYWYRQLPEEGLKFMVYLQKENIIDESGMPKERFSAEFPKEGPSILRIQQVVRGDSAAYFCASSLVGAGGGETQYFGPGTRLLVL.

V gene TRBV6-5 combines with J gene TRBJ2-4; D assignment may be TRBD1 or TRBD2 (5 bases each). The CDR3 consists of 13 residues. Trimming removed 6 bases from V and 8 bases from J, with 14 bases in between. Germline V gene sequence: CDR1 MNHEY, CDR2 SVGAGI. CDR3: CASSRDRIDIQYF. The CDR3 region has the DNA TGTGCCAGCAGCCGGGACCGTATAGACATTCAGTACTTC.

CDR3: CSVSVVGTEAFF. Here the CDR3 DNA reads TGCAGCGTTTCAGTGGTGGGAACTGAAGCTTTCTTT. The J gene is TRBJ1-1, the V gene TRBV29-1; D gene ambiguous. V was cut by 5 bases and J by 5 bases, with 12 bases left in between. Germline CDR1 reads SQVTM; CDR2 reads ANQGSEA. This CDR3 region has 12 residues. The whole variable domain, filled in from reference TRBV29-1 and TRBJ1-1, reads SAVISQKPSRDICQRGTSLTIQCQVDSQVTMMFWYRQQPGQSLTLIATANQGSEATYESGFVIDKFPISRPNLTFSTLTVSNMSPEDSSIYLCSVSVVGTEAFFGQGTRLTVV.

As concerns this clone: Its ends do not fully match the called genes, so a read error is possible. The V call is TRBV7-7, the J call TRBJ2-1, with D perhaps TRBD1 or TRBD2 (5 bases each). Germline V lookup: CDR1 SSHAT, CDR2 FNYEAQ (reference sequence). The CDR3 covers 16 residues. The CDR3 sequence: CASSLSAGGGYNEQFF. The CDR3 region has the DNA TGTGCTAGCAGCTTAAGTGCCGGTGGGGGTTACAATGAGCAGTTCTTC.

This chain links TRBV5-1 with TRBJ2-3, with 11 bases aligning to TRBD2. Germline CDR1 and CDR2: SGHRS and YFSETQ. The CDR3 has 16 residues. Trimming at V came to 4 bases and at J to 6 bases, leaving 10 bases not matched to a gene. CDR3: CASSPNSGRAGDTQYF. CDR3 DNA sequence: TGCGCCAGCAGCCCGAATAGCGGGAGGGCCGGGGATACGCAGTATTTT.

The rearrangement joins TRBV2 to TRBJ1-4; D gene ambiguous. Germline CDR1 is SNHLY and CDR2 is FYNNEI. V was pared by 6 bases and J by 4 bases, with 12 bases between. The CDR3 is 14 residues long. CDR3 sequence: CASRLEELNEKLFF. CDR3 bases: TGTGCCAGCAGACTAGAGGAACTTAATGAAAAACTGTTTTTT.

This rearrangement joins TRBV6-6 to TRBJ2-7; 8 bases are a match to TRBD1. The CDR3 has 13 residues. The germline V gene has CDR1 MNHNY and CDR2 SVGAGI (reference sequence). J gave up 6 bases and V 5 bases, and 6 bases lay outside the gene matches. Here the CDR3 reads CASSEDRVSEQYF. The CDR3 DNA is TGTGCCAGCAGTGAGGACAGGGTTAGCGAGCAGTACTTC.

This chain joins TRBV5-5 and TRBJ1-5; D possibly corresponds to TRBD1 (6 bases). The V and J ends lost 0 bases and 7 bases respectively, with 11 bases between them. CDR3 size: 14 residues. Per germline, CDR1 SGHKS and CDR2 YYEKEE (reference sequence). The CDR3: CASSLGGLGQPQHF. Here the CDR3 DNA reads TGTGCCAGCAGCTTGGGGGGGCTTGGCCAGCCCCAGCATTTT.

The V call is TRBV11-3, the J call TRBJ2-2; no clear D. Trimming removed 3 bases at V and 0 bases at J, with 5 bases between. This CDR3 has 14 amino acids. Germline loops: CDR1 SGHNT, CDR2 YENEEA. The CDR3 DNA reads TGTGCCAGCAGCTTTAGTGCGAACACCGGGGAGCTGTTTTTT. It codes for CASSFSANTGELFF.